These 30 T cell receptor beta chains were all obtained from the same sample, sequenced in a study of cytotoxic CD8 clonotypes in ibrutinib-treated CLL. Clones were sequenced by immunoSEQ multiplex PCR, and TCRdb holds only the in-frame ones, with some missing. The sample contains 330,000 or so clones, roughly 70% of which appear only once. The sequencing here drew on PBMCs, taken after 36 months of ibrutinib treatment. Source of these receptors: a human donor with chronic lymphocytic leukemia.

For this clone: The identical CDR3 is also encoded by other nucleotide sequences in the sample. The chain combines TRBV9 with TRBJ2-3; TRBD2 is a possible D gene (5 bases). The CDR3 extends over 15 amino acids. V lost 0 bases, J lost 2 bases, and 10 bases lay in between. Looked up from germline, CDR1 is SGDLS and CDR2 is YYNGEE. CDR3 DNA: TGTGCCAGCAGCGTAGTGGCTAGCCTCACAGATACGCAGTATTTT. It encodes CASSVVASLTDTQYF.

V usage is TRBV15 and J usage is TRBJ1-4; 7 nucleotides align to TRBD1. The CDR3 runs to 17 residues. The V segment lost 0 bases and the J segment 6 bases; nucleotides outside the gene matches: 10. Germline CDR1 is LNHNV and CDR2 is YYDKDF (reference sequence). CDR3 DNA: TGTGCCACCAGCAGAGATCTGGGAGGGGGCGCGGATGAAAAACTGTTTTTT. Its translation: CATSRDLGGGADEKLFF.

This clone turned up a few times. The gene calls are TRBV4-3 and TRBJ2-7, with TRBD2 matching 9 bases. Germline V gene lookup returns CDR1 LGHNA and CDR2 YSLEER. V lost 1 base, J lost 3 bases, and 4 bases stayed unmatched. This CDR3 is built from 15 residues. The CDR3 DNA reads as TGCGCCAGCAGCCAAGCAGTAGCGGGAGTCTACGAGCAGTACTTC. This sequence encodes CASSQAVAGVYEQYF.

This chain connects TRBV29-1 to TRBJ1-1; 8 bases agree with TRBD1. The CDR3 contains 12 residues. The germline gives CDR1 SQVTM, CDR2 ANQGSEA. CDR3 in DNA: TGCAGTGAGGGACAGGTAGGAACTGAAGCTTTCTTT. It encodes CSEGQVGTEAFF.

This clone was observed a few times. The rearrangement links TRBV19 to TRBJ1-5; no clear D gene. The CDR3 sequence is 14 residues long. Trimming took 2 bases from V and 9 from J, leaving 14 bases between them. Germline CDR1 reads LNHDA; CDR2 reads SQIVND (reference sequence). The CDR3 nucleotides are TGTGCCAGTAGTATATATTACAGCCGTCCGCCCCAGCATTTT. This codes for CASSIYYSRPPQHF.

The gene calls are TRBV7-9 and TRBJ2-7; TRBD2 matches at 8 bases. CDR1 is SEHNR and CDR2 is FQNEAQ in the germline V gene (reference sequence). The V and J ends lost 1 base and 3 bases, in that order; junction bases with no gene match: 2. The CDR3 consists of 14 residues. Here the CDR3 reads CASSLEGTSYEQYF. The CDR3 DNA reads TGTGCCAGCAGCTTAGAGGGGACTAGCTACGAGCAGTACTTC.

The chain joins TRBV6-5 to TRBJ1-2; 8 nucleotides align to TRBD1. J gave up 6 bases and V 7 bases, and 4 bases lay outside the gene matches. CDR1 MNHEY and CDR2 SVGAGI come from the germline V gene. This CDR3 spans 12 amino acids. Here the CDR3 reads CASTRTGNGYTF. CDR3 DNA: TGTGCCAGCACTAGGACAGGGAATGGCTACACCTTC.

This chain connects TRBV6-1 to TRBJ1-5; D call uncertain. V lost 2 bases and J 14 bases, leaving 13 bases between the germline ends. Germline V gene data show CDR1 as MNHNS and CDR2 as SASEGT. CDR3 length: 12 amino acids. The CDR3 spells CASSESDIKKHF. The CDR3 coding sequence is TGTGCCAGCAGTGAATCAGACATAAAAAAGCATTTT.

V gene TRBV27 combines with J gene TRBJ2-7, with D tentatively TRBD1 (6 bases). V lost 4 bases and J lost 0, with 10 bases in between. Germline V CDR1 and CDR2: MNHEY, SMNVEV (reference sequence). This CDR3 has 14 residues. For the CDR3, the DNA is TGTGCCAGCAGTTGGGACATCCTCTCCTACGAGCAGTACTTC. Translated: CASSWDILSYEQYF.

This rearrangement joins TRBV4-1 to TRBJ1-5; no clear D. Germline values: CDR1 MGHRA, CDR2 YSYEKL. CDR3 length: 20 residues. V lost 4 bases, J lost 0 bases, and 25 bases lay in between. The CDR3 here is CASSRVVKSVSDISNQPQHF. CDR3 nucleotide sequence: TGCGCCAGCAGCCGAGTGGTGAAGTCCGTATCTGATATTAGCAATCAGCCCCAGCATTTT.

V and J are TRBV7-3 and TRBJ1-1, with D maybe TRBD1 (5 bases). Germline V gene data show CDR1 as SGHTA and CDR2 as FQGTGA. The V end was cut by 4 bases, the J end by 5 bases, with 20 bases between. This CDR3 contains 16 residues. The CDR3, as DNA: TGTGCCAGCAGCTCTATGGGACCGGGGTCGGGGACTGAAGCTTTCTTT. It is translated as CASSSMGPGSGTEAFF.

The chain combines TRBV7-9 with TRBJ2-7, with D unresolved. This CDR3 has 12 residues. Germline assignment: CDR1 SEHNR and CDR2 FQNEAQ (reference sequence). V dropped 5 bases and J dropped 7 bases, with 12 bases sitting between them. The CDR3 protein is CASSPALGEQYF. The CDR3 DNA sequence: TGTGCCAGCAGCCCCGCGCTAGGAGAGCAGTACTTC. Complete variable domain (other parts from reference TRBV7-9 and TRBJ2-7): DTGVSQNPRHKITKRGQNVTFRCDPISEHNRLYWYRQTLGQGPEFLTYFQNEAQLEKSRLLSDRFSAERPKGSFSTLEIQRTEQGDSAMYLCASSPALGEQYFGPGTRLTVT.

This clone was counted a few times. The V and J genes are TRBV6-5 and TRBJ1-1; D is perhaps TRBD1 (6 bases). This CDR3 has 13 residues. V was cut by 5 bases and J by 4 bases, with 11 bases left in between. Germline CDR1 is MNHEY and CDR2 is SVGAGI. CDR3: CASSVRGGTEAFF. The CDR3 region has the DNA TGTGCCAGCAGTGTCAGGGGAGGCACTGAAGCTTTCTTT.

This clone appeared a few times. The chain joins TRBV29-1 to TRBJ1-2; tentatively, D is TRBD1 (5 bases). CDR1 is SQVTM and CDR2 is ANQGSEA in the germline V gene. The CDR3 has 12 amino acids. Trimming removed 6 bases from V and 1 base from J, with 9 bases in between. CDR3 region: CSVGGVNYGYTF. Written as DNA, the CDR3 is TGCAGCGTGGGGGGAGTTAACTATGGCTACACCTTC.

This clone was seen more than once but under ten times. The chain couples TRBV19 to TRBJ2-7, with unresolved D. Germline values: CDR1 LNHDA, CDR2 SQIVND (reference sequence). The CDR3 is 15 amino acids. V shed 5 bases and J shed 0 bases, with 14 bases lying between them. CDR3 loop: CASSESSGRSYEQYF. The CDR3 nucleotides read TGTGCCAGTAGTGAGTCCTCAGGACGCTCCTACGAGCAGTACTTC.

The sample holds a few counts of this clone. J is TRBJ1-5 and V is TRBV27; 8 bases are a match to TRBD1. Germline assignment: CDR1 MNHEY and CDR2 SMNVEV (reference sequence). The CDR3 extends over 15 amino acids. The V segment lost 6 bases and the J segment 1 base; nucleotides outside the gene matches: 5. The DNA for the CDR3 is TGTGCCAGCAGGAGGACAGGGCTAAGCAATCAGCCCCAGCATTTT. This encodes CASRRTGLSNQPQHF.

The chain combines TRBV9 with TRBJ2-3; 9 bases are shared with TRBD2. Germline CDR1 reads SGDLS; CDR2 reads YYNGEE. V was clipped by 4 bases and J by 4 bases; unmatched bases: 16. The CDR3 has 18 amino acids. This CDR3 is CASSHRVAGDFAADTQYF. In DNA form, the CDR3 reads TGTGCCAGCAGCCACAGGGTAGCGGGAGATTTTGCAGCAGATACGCAGTATTTT.

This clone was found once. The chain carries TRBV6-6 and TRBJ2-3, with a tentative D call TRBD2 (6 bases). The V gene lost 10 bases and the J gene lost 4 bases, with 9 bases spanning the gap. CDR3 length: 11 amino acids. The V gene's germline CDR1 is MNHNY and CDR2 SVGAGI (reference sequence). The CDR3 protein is CATGSPDTQYF. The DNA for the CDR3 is TGTGCCACCGGGAGTCCAGATACGCAGTATTTT.

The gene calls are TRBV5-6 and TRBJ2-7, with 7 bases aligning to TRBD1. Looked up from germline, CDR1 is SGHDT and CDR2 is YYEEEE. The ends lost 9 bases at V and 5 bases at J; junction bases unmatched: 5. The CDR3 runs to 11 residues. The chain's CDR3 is CATNDRDEQYF. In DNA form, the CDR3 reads TGTGCCACCAACGACAGGGACGAGCAGTACTTC.

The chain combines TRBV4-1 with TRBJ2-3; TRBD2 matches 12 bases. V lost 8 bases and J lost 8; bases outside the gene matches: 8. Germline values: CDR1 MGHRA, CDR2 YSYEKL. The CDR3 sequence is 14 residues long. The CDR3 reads CASASGGAPGTQYF. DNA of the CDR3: TGCGCCAGCGCTAGCGGGGGGGCGCCTGGTACGCAGTATTTT.

CDR3 sequence: CATSRGAGNYGYTF. Here the CDR3 DNA reads TGTGCCACCAGCAGAGGGGCAGGAAACTATGGCTACACCTTC. V gene TRBV15 combines with J gene TRBJ1-2; D is unresolved. Between the trimmed V and J ends, which lost 1 base and 2 bases, there was a span of 8 bases. Germline V gene sequence: CDR1 LNHNV, CDR2 YYDKDF (reference sequence). The CDR3 extends over 14 amino acids. The whole variable domain, filled in from reference TRBV15 and TRBJ1-2, reads DAMVIQNPRYQVTQFGKPVTLSCSQTLNHNVMYWYQQKSSQAPKLLFHYYDKDFNNEADTPDNFQSRRPNTSFCFLDIRSPGLGDTAMYLCATSRGAGNYGYTFGSGTRLTVV.

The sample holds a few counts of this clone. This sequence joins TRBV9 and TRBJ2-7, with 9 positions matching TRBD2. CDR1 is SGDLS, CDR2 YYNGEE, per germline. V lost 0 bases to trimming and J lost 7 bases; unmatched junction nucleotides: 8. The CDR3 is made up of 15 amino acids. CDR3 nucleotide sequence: TGTGCCAGCAGCGTAGGACTAGCGGTCCCCAGTGAGCAGTACTTC. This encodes CASSVGLAVPSEQYF.

In nucleotides, the CDR3 is TGTGCCAGCACCCGGGGCAGGAGAAACGAGCAGTACTTC. It specifies CASTRGRRNEQYF. The chain recombines TRBV11-3 with TRBJ2-7, with D perhaps matching TRBD1 or TRBD2 (5 bases each). Trimming removed 7 bases from V and 5 bases from J, with 15 bases in between. The germline CDR1 and CDR2 sequences are SGHNT and YENEEA. The CDR3 consists of 13 residues.

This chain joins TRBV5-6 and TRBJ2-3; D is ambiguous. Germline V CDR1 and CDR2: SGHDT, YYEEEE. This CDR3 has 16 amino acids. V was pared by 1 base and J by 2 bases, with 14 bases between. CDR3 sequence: CASSLSVGQPTDTQYF. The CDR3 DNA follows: TGTGCCAGCAGCTTGTCAGTAGGTCAGCCCACAGATACGCAGTATTTT.

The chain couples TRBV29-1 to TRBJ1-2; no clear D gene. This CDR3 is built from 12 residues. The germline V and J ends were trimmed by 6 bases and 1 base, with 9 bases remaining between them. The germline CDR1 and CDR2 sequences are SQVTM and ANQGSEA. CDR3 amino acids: CSVGSLNYGYTF. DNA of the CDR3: TGCAGCGTCGGCTCGCTTAACTATGGCTACACCTTC.

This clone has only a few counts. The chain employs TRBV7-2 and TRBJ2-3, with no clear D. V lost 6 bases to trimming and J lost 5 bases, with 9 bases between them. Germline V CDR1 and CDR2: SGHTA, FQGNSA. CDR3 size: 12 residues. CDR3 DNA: TGTGCCAGCAGTTTTTCCGGAGATACGCAGTATTTT. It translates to CASSFSGDTQYF. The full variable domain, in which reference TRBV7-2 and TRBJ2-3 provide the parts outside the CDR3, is GAGVSQSPSNKVTEKGKDVELRCDPISGHTALYWYRQSLGQGLEFLIYFQGNSAPDKSGLPSDRFSAERTGGSVSTLTIQRTQQEDSAVYLCASSFSGDTQYFGPGTRLTVL.

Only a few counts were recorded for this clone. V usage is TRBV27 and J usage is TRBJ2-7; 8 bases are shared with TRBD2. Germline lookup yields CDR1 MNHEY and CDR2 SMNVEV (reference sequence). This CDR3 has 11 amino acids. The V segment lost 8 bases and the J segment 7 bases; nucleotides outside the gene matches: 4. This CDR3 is CASGRGGEQYF. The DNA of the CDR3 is TGTGCCAGCGGTCGGGGGGGAGAGCAGTACTTC.

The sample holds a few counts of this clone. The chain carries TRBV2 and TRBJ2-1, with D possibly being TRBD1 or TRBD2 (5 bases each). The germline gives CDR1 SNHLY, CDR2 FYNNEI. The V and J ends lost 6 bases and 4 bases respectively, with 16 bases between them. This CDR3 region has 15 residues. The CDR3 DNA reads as TGTGCCAGCAGATACCCCGGGGCAGTTTACAATGAGCAGTTCTTC. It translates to CASRYPGAVYNEQFF.

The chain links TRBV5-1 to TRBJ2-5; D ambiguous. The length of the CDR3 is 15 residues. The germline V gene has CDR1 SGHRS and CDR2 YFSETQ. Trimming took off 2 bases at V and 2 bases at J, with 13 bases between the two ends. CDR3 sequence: CASSFSGTAQETQYF. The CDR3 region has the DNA TGCGCCAGCAGCTTTAGTGGTACGGCGCAAGAGACCCAGTACTTC.

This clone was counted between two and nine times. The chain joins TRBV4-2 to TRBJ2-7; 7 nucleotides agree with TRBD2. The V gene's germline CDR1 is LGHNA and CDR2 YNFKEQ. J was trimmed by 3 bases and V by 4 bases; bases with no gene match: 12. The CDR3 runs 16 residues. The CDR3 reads CASSPSVAGAGYEQYF. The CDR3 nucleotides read TGTGCCAGCAGCCCATCCGTAGCGGGTGCCGGCTACGAGCAGTACTTC.